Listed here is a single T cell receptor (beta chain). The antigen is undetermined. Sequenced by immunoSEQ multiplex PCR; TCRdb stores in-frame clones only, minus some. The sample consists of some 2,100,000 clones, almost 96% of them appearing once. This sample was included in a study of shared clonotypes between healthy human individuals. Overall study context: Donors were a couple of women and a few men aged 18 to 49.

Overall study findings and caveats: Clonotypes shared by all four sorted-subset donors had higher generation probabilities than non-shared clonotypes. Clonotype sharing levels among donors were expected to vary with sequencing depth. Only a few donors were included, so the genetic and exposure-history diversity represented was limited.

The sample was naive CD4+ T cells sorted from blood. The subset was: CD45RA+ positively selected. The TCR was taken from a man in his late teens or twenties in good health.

The CDR3 DNA reads TGTGCCAGCAGGAAGGGGACAGGGTATGGCTACGAGCAGTACTTC. Translating gives CASRKGTGYGYEQYF. J is TRBJ2-7 and V is TRBV6-1, with 9 bases that match TRBD1. In germline, CDR1 is MNHNS, CDR2 SASEGT. V trimming: 6 bases; J trimming: 3 bases; junction bases outside the gene matches: 9. CDR3 size: 15 residues.